The text below deals with one TCR beta chain. The data are from a study of T cell changes during pregnancy in multiple sclerosis. Trimming took off 0 bases at V and 4 bases at J, with 19 bases between the two ends. The CDR3 covers 18 residues. Per the germline V gene, CDR1 is SGDLS and CDR2 is YYNGEE. Clones were sequenced by immunoSEQ multiplex PCR, and TCRdb holds only the in-frame ones, with some missing. The top ten hold 3.5% of the sample, which has under 130,000 clones, 91% seen once. The rearrangement joins TRBV9 to TRBJ2-2; D gene uncertain. The sample consisted of peripheral blood, taken after pregnancy. The clonotype comes from a female donor with multiple sclerosis, enrolled in a pregnancy study. CDR3 DNA sequence: TGTGCCAGCAGCGTAGGCCCCGCGGCTCTCAGATCCACCGGGGAGCTGTTTTTT. This codes for CASSVGPAALRSTGELFF.